This TCR beta chain was observed in a study of glioma-infiltrating T cells. Findings and limits, study-wide: Only very few CDR3 sequences appeared in both tissue and blood. Non-neoplastic patients had below-expected tissue-blood divergence, while all gliomas exceeded expectation.

Germline loops: CDR1 SNHLY, CDR2 FYNNEI. The CDR3 is made up of 15 amino acids. V was cut by 5 bases and J by 1 base, with 15 bases left in between. To note about this clonotype: Antigen: not known. A much more abundant neighbour one base away suggests this may be a read error.

TCR alpha and beta CDR3 regions were amplified from RNA using iRepertoire nested multiplex PCR. For one-step reverse transcription and amplification, 100-400 ng of tissue mRNA or PBMC total RNA was used. Each CDR3 protein gets one entry after TCRdb re-called the multiplex PCR reads with MiXCR. The sample records around 99,000 distinct CDR3 sequences, less than 30% being singletons. The source of this sequence is a human donor with low-grade glioma or glioblastoma, undergoing nonglioma brain surgery, or in good health (not recorded which). Source material: glioma tissue, nonneoplastic brain tissue, or PBMCs (not recorded which). V gene TRBV2 combines with J gene TRBJ2-7; D perhaps matches TRBD2 (6 bases). For the CDR3, the DNA is TGTGCCAGCAGTTCTTCTAACGCGGGGTCCTACGAGCAGTACTTC. This sequence encodes CASSSSNAGSYEQYF.